This T cell receptor (beta chain) was recorded in a study of graft-versus-host responses after intestinal transplantation. The germline gives CDR1 SEHNR, CDR2 FQNEAQ (reference sequence). This CDR3 comprises 19 residues. After removal of 5 bases from V and 1 base from J, the junction contained 10 bases not matched to a gene. Measured with immunoSEQ multiplex PCR; TCRdb has only the in-frame clones, and not every one. The profile shows 96,000 or so clones, around nine tenths of them singletons. A word on this clone: Its specificity is not known.

This chain joins TRBV7-9 and TRBJ2-1, with 14 positions matching TRBD2. This sequence originates from a human donor who received an intestinal transplant. Specimen: unstimulated CD4+ T cells sorted from spleen or lymph node cells, collected before intestinal transplant. The CDR3 DNA reads as TGTGCCAGCAGCGCCCCGGGACTAGCGGGAGTTCTATCCTACAATGAGCAGTTCTTC. Encoded protein: CASSAPGLAGVLSYNEQFF.